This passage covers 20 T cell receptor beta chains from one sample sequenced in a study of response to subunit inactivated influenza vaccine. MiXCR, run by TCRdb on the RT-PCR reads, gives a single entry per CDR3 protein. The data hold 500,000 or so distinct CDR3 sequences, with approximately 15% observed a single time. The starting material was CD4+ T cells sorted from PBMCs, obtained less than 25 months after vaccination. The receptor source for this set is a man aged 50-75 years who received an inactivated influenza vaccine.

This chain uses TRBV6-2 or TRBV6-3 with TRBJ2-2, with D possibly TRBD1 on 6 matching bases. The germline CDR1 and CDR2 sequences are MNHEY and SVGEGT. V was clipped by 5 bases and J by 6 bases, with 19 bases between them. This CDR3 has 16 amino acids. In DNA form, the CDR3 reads TGTGCCAGCAGTCGCCCGGGACAAAACATCCCCGGGGAGCTGTTTTTT. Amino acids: CASSRPGQNIPGELFF.

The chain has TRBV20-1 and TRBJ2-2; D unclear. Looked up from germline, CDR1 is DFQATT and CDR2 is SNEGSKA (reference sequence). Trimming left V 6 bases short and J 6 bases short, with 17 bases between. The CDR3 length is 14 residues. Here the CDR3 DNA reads TGCAGTGCCCGAGCTGTACAAAAGGCCGGGGAGCTGTTTTTT. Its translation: CSARAVQKAGELFF.

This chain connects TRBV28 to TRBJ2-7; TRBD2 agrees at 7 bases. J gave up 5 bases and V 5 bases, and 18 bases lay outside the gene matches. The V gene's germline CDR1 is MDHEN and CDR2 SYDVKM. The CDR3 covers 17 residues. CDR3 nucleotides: TGTGCCAGCAGTCTTCCTCGGACTAGAGGACGGACTCACGAGCAGTACTTC. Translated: CASSLPRTRGRTHEQYF.

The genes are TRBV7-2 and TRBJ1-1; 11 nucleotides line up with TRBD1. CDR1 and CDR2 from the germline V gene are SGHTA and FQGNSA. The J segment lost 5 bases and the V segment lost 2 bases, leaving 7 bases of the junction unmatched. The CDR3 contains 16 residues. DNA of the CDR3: TGTGCCAGCAGCTTAAGGAGGGACAGGGGGGGGACTGAAGCTTTCTTT. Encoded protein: CASSLRRDRGGTEAFF.

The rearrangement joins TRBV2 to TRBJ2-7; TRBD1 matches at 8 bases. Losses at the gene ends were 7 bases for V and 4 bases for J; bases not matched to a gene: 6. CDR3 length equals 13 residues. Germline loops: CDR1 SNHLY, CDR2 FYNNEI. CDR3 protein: CASIGDRTYEQYF. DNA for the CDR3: TGTGCCAGCATTGGGGACAGGACTTACGAGCAGTACTTC.

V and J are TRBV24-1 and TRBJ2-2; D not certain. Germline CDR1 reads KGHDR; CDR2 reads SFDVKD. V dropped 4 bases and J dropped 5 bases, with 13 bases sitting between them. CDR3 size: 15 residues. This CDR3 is CATSDPRSRTGELFF. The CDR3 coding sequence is TGTGCCACCAGTGACCCTCGAAGTCGGACCGGGGAGCTGTTTTTT.

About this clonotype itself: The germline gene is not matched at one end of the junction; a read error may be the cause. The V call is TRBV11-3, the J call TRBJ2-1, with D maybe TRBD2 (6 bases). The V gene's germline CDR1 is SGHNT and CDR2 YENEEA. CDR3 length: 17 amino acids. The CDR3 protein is CASSPRRVSANYNEQFF. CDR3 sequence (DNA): TGCGCCAGCAGCCCCCGGAGGGTGAGCGCGAACTACAATGAGCAGTTCTTC.

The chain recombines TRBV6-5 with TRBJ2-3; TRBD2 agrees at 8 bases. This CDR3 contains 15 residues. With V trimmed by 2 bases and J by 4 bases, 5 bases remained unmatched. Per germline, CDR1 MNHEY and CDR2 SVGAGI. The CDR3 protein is CASSYGLARADTQYF. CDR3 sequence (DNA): TGTGCCAGCAGTTACGGACTAGCCCGCGCAGATACGCAGTATTTT.

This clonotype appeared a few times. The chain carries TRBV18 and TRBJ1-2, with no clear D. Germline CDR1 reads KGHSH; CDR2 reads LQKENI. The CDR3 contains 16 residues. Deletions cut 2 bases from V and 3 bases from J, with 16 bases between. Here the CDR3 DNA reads TGTGCCAGCTCACCATTAATGTTCGGAGAGGACTATGGCTACACCTTC. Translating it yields CASSPLMFGEDYGYTF.

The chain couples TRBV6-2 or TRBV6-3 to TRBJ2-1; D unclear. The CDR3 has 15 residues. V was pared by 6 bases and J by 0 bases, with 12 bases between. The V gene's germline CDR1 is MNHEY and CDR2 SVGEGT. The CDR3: CASSPVKSSYNEQFF. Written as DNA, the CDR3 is TGTGCCAGCAGCCCCGTCAAAAGCTCCTACAATGAGCAGTTCTTC.

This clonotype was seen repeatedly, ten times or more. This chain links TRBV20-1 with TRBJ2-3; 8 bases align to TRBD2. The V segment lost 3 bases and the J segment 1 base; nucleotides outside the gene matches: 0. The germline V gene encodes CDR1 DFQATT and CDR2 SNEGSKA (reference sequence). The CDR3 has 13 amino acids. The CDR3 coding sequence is TGCAGTGCTAGGACTAGCGGCACAGATACGCAGTATTTT. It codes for CSARTSGTDTQYF.

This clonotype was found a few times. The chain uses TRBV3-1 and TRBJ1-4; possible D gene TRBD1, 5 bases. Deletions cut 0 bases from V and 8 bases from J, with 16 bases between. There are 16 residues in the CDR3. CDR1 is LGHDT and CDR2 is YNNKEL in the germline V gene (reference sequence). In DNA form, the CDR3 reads TGTGCCAGCAGCCAAGAAAGGGGCAGGGTAGCCGAAAAACTGTTTTTT. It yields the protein CASSQERGRVAEKLFF.

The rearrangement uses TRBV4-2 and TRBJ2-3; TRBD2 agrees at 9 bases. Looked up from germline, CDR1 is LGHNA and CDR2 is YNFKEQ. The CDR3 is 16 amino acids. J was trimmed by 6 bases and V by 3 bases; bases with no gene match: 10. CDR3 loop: CASSQTSGRGGDTQYF. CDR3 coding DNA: TGTGCCAGCAGCCAGACTAGCGGACGGGGAGGGGATACGCAGTATTTT.

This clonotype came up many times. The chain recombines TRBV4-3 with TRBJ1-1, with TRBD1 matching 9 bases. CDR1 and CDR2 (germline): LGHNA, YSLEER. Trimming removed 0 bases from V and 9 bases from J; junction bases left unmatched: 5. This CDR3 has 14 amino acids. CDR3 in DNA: TGCGCCAGCAGCCAAGATAACAGGGGGCGACAAGCTTTCTTT. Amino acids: CASSQDNRGRQAFF.

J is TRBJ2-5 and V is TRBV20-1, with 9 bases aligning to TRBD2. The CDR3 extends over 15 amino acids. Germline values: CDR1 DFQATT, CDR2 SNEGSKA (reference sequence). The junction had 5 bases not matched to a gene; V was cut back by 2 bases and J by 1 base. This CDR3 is CSARPASGAQETQYF. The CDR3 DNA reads TGCAGTGCTAGACCGGCTAGCGGGGCCCAAGAGACCCAGTACTTC.

CDR3 nucleotides: TGTGCCAGCAGCCATTACGGGACATCACTACTAGAAGGAGAGACCCAGTACTTC. This gives the protein CASSHYGTSLLEGETQYF. V gene TRBV3-1 combines with J gene TRBJ2-5, with D possibly TRBD1 on 6 matching bases. The CDR3 spans 18 residues. Germline CDR1 is LGHDT and CDR2 is YNNKEL (reference sequence). V dropped 3 bases and J dropped 4 bases, with 24 bases sitting between them.

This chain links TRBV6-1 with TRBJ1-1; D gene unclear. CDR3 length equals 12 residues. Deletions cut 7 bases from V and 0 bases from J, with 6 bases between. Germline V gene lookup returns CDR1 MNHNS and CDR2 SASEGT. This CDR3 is CASTQMNTEAFF. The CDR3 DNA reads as TGTGCCAGCACACAGATGAACACTGAAGCTTTCTTT.

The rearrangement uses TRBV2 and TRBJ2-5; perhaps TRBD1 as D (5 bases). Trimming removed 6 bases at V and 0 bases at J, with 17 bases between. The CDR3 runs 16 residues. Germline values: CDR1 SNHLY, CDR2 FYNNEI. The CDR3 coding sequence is TGTGCCAGCAGAAGGGCCGACAGAGTGTACCAAGAGACCCAGTACTTC. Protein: CASRRADRVYQETQYF.

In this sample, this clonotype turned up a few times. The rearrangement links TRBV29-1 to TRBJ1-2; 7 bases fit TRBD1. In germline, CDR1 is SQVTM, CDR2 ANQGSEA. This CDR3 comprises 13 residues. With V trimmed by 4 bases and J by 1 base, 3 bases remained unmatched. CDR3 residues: CSVGQGLNYGYTF. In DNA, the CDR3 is TGCAGCGTTGGACAGGGACTTAACTATGGCTACACCTTC. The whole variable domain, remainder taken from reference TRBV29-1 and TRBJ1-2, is SAVISQKPSRDICQRGTSLTIQCQVDSQVTMMFWYRQQPGQSLTLIATANQGSEATYESGFVIDKFPISRPNLTFSTLTVSNMSPEDSSIYLCSVGQGLNYGYTFGSGTRLTVV.

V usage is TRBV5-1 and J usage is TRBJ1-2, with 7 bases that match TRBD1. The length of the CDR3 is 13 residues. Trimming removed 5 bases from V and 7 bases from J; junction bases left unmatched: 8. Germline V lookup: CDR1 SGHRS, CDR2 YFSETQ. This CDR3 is CASRLYRGGGYTF. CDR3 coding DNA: TGCGCCAGCAGACTATACAGGGGAGGTGGCTACACCTTC. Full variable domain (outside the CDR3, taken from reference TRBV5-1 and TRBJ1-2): KAGVTQTPRYLIKTRGQQVTLSCSPISGHRSVSWYQQTPGQGLQFLFEYFSETQRNKGNFPGRFSGRQFSNSRSEMNVSTLELGDSALYLCASRLYRGGGYTFGSGTRLTVV.